The source of this T cell receptor (beta chain) is a study of blood T cell repertoires in COVID-19 (TCRdb year 2020). Broadly, across the study: The collaborator samples originated in the United States, Italy and Spain and spanned the acute and convalescent phases of COVID-19. Deeply sampled blood TCRbeta repertoires from subjects exposed to, actively infected with, or recovered from COVID-19 were included in the dataset. The samples were drawn from two sources: the first 160 participants of the ongoing ImmuneRACE study, and 950 to 1,500 subjects contributed by 6 global collaborators. Where HLA class I and class II types were available, the types were taken from metadata supplied by the sample provider, not from assay-based typing. A freely available public database, intended as a resource for researchers studying the immune response to SARS-CoV-2, is where the repertoires were released. Sample metadata almost always included a de-identified subject ID, COVID-19 status, age in years and sex. The material from the prospective study consisted of cDNA or gDNA derived from T cells, B-cell-depleted T cells, or PBMCs. Summary of the overall study and its limitations: The amount of clinical and demographic metadata varied by source and participant and was provided uncurated.

The immunoSEQ Assay, a bias-controlled multiplex PCR, was used to amplify TCRbeta CDR3 regions from genomic DNA. Per the source publication's procedure: The number of nucleated cells in each sample was estimated from the amplification of reference gene primers within the assay. To quantify the absolute abundance of each unique TCRbeta CDR3 rearrangement, sequence reads were collapsed and filtered. For each sample, productive Simpson clonality was calculated as the square root of Simpson's diversity index over productive rearrangements. In its TCRdb copy, this immuneACCESS table keeps in-frame sequences only and misses some clones. Where compared with another copy, unresolved V genes explain less than half of these, and the others have no known cause. V, J and clone size were drawn from that table, and D and trimming were deduced from the DNA. Present in this sample are around 150,000 clones, approximately 93% of which were seen just once. In total, the top ten clones hold 1.5% to 2.5% of the sample.

In Seattle, one collaborating source enrolled patients while the infection was active and tracked those patients longitudinally over the course of disease. Whole blood was collected in K2EDTA tubes by collaborating institutions according to the institutions' own protocols. For TCRbeta analysis, collaborator samples were shipped as frozen whole blood, as isolated PBMCs, or as DNA extracted from either sample type. About this clone itself: Its antigen is currently not known. No base quality information exists; no much larger clone differs at one position.

The CDR3 runs 17 residues from the cysteine to the phenylalanine. Just the 51-base CDR3 DNA is kept, in frame starting at base 1. From a lookup of the germline V gene, CDR1 and CDR2 are MNHEY and SVGEGT. V loses 6 bases of germline sequence and J loses 4 bases, and the interval between the two ends is 24 bases. Material: peripheral blood. The chain is made from TRBV6-2 or TRBV6-3 and TRBJ1-1, with a tentative D gene TRBD1 over 6 matching bases. This sequence was found in a woman aged 60-75 years with COVID-19, enrolled during active disease. The CDR3 in this case is CASSRGSPGGAFTEAFF. The nucleotides read TGTGCCAGCAGCCGCGGATCGCCTGGGGGCGCTTTCACTGAAGCTTTCTTT.